This passage covers 8 T cell receptor beta chains from one sample sequenced in a study of response to subunit inactivated influenza vaccine (dated by TCRdb to the late 2010s). According to the study, the label for this sample's time point signals: 45 days after influenza vaccine administration. The library was obtained by RT-PCR. Sequencing was performed on an Illumina HiSeq 2500. TCRdb trimmed public reads at Q25 via fastp, called clones via MiXCR and kept in-frame beta chains. Records with the same CDR3 protein are collapsed into one entry carrying the most frequent genes and DNA. In this sample the table shows approximately 480,000 distinct CDR3 sequences, 11% of which occur a single time. The ten biggest clones cover approximately 12% of the sample. Sample: PBMCs from blood, taken about 40 days after vaccination. The receptors shown here come from a man aged 50 to 59 who received an inactivated influenza vaccine. Donor details come from another sample of the same person, matched by shared clones.

This clonotype was detected only a few times. The chain joins TRBV5-1 to TRBJ2-3, with D unclear. CDR1 SGHRS and CDR2 YFSETQ come from the germline V gene. V was trimmed by 5 bases and J by 1 base, leaving 11 bases between them. The CDR3 runs to 14 residues. CDR3 DNA: TGCGCCAGCAGGAACGGGTTTGGCACAGATACGCAGTATTTT. Translated, it gives CASRNGFGTDTQYF.

The table lists this clonotype with a few counts. V gene TRBV11-2 combines with J gene TRBJ2-1, with D possibly TRBD1 on 5 matching bases. Trimming stripped 5 bases from V and 9 bases from J, with 14 bases between. Germline values: CDR1 SGHAT, CDR2 FQNNGV. CDR3 size: 13 residues. CDR3 loop: CASSDLQVVEQFF. The DNA of the CDR3 is TGTGCCAGCAGCGACTTACAGGTTGTTGAGCAGTTCTTC. The whole variable domain, filled in from reference TRBV11-2 and TRBJ2-1, reads EAGVAQSPRYKIIEKRQSVAFWCNPISGHATLYWYQQILGQGPKLLIQFQNNGVVDDSQLPKDRFSAERLKGVDSTLKIQPAKLEDSAVYLCASSDLQVVEQFFGPGTRLTVL.

This clonotype was seen ten or more times. V usage is TRBV6-5 and J usage is TRBJ2-7, with 8 bases fitting TRBD1. The CDR3 length is 15 residues. The germline CDR1 and CDR2 sequences are MNHEY and SVGAGI. V was clipped by 2 bases and J by 3 bases; unmatched bases: 6. CDR3 residues: CASSYLDRGVYEQYF. In DNA form, the CDR3 reads TGTGCCAGCAGTTACCTTGACAGGGGCGTCTACGAGCAGTACTTC.

This chain joins TRBV28 and TRBJ2-2; D ambiguous. V lost 7 bases and J 1 base, leaving 25 bases between the germline ends. The CDR3 is 19 residues long. The germline V gene encodes CDR1 MDHEN and CDR2 SYDVKM. This CDR3 reads CASTQRPWVSRRNTGELFF. For the CDR3, the DNA is TGTGCCAGCACCCAACGTCCCTGGGTCAGTCGAAGGAACACCGGGGAGCTGTTTTTT.

In its sample, this clonotype was seen a few times. The chain carries TRBV9 and TRBJ2-1; 10 bases agree with TRBD2. The germline V gene encodes CDR1 SGDLS and CDR2 YYNGEE. CDR3 length: 17 amino acids. The J segment lost 4 bases and the V segment lost 4 bases, leaving 11 bases of the junction unmatched. CDR3 sequence: CASSHDPGTSEYNEQFF. In nucleotides, the CDR3 is TGTGCCAGCAGCCACGACCCCGGGACTAGCGAATACAATGAGCAGTTCTTC.

The sample holds many counts of this clonotype. The chain joins TRBV20-1 to TRBJ2-5; 9 bases agree with TRBD1. V was pared by 7 bases and J by 5 bases, with 11 bases of the junction left unmatched. Germline V gives CDR1 DFQATT, CDR2 SNEGSKA (reference sequence). The CDR3 loop spans 14 amino acids. This CDR3 reads CSVPLRQGGETQYF. CDR3 sequence (DNA): TGCAGTGTTCCCCTCAGACAGGGGGGGGAGACCCAGTACTTC.

The table lists this clonotype with a few counts. The genes are TRBV5-1 and TRBJ2-7; 7 bases map to TRBD1. Per the germline V gene, CDR1 is SGHRS and CDR2 is YFSETQ. This CDR3 comprises 14 residues. V was pared by 6 bases and J by 0 bases, with 6 bases of the junction left unmatched. Here the CDR3 reads CASKGQASSYEQYF. CDR3 coding DNA: TGCGCCAGCAAAGGACAGGCGAGCTCCTACGAGCAGTACTTC. The full variable domain, rest sourced from reference TRBV5-1 and TRBJ2-7, is KAGVTQTPRYLIKTRGQQVTLSCSPISGHRSVSWYQQTPGQGLQFLFEYFSETQRNKGNFPGRFSGRQFSNSRSEMNVSTLELGDSALYLCASKGQASSYEQYFGPGTRLTVT.

This clonotype was observed a handful of times. The CDR3 bases are TGTGCCAGCAGTGACTCAACAGGGGGGACAGATACGCAGTATTTT. The encoded protein is CASSDSTGGTDTQYF. V is TRBV25-1 and J is TRBJ2-3; 8 bases fit TRBD1. The V and J ends lost 3 bases and 3 bases, in that order; junction bases with no gene match: 5. Germline V gene data show CDR1 as MGHDK and CDR2 as SYGVNS. The CDR3 is 15 residues long.